These 26 T cell receptor beta chains were sequenced from one sample in a study of blood T cell repertoires in COVID-19. Profiling relied on immunoSEQ multiplex PCR, and the TCRdb table lists in-frame clones only, not all of them. The sample has almost 80,000 clones, more than 80% seen once. The sequencing input was peripheral blood. The receptors here all came from an elderly woman with acute or convalescent COVID-19.

The V gene is TRBV5-1, the J gene TRBJ2-1; D is perhaps TRBD1 (6 bases). This CDR3 contains 15 residues. The V gene lost 2 bases and the J gene lost 2 bases, with 11 bases spanning the gap. Germline loops: CDR1 SGHRS, CDR2 YFSETQ. CDR3 nucleotide sequence: TGCGCCAGCAGCTTTGACAGGCCGCCCTACAATGAGCAGTTCTTC. Protein: CASSFDRPPYNEQFF.

The chain uses TRBV4-1 and TRBJ1-1, with a weak D call TRBD1 (5 bases). CDR3 size: 13 residues. Germline V gene sequence: CDR1 MGHRA, CDR2 YSYEKL. V was clipped by 1 base and J by 10 bases, with 13 bases between them. The CDR3 spells CASSQVLHQGAFF. DNA for the CDR3: TGCGCCAGCAGCCAAGTATTACACCAGGGAGCTTTCTTT.

The rearrangement links TRBV24-1 to TRBJ1-2, with TRBD1 matching over 8 bases. The CDR3 totals 13 residues. Germline CDR1 KGHDR, CDR2 SFDVKD. Trimming removed 4 bases from V and 7 bases from J; junction bases left unmatched: 4. CDR3 nucleotides: TGTGCCACCAGTGAATGGACAGGGACTGGCTACACCTTC. Protein product: CATSEWTGTGYTF.

The chain recombines TRBV4-2 with TRBJ2-7, with a tentative D call TRBD2 (6 bases). CDR1 and CDR2 (germline): LGHNA, YNFKEQ. V lost 6 bases and J lost 2, with 14 bases in between. This CDR3 region has 14 residues. The CDR3 loop reads CASSPPGGTYEQYF. CDR3 sequence (DNA): TGTGCCAGCAGTCCCCCCGGCGGGACCTACGAGCAGTACTTC.

The rearrangement links TRBV4-3 to TRBJ1-6; possibly TRBD1 for D (6 bases). The CDR3 spans 16 residues. Germline loops: CDR1 LGHNA, CDR2 YSLEER. With 0 bases removed from V and 10 bases from J, the gap between germline ends came to 16 bases. The CDR3 DNA reads as TGCGCCAGCAGCCAAGATTTAGGACAGCAAGCATCACCCCTCCACTTT. Translated: CASSQDLGQQASPLHF.

This clone was observed once. The V call is TRBV1, the J call TRBJ1-2. TRBV1 is recorded as a pseudogene. The length of the CDR3 is 19 residues. In DNA form, the CDR3 reads TGCACCAGCAGCCAAGGGGAGGGCCCGGCTCCTACCGCTAACTATGGCTACACCTTC. It specifies CTSSQGEGPAPTANYGYTF.

V and J are TRBV27 and TRBJ1-2; 9 bases match TRBD1. Trimming cost V 3 bases and J 8 bases; bases outside gene matches: 7. The germline gives CDR1 MNHEY, CDR2 SMNVEV (reference sequence). The length of the CDR3 is 14 residues. The CDR3 DNA follows: TGTGCCAGCAGTTTCTCGGGACAGGGCCCAGGCTACACCTTC. As protein: CASSFSGQGPGYTF.

In its sample, this clone was seen a few times. The J gene is TRBJ1-6, the V gene TRBV9; D gene ambiguous. CDR3 length equals 15 residues. The germline gives CDR1 SGDLS, CDR2 YYNGEE. Deletions cut 2 bases from V and 6 bases from J, with 12 bases between. Here the CDR3 DNA reads TGTGCCAGCAGCGTGGGAGGGAACTCTAATTCACCCCTCCACTTT. Amino acid sequence: CASSVGGNSNSPLHF.

This clone was detected only once. V gene TRBV27 combines with J gene TRBJ2-7, with TRBD1 matching 8 bases. The CDR3 consists of 15 residues. The germline CDR1 and CDR2 sequences are MNHEY and SMNVEV (reference sequence). With V trimmed by 5 bases and J by 3 bases, 9 bases remained unmatched. As DNA, the CDR3 is TGTGCCAGCAGTCCTTCGACAGGGGTATTCTACGAGCAGTACTTC. Protein: CASSPSTGVFYEQYF.

The V gene is TRBV2, the J gene TRBJ2-1; 11 nucleotides match TRBD2. V was clipped by 6 bases and J by 4 bases; unmatched bases: 5. The CDR3 is made up of 15 amino acids. Germline V gene lookup returns CDR1 SNHLY and CDR2 FYNNEI. The CDR3 protein is CASRIAGGPYNEQFF. The CDR3 nucleotides read TGTGCCAGCAGGATAGCGGGGGGGCCGTACAATGAGCAGTTCTTC.

The chain has TRBV9 and TRBJ2-7; D may be TRBD2 (6 bases). Trimming removed 0 bases at V and 6 bases at J, with 13 bases between. The CDR3 runs to 14 residues. Germline CDR1 is SGDLS and CDR2 is YYNGEE. The CDR3 spells CASSVDGGVREQYF. The CDR3, as DNA: TGTGCCAGCAGCGTAGACGGAGGGGTACGCGAGCAGTACTTC.

The chain recombines TRBV28 with TRBJ2-1, with 7 positions matching TRBD1. The J segment lost 9 bases and the V segment lost 2 bases, leaving 13 bases of the junction unmatched. This CDR3 comprises 16 residues. The germline gives CDR1 MDHEN, CDR2 SYDVKM. In DNA form, the CDR3 reads TGTGCCAGCAGTTTAGTGGGGACAGTAATCCTCCCTGAGCAGTTCTTC. As protein: CASSLVGTVILPEQFF.

V gene TRBV20-1 combines with J gene TRBJ2-7; TRBD2 matches 13 bases. The ends lost 3 bases at V and 2 bases at J; junction bases unmatched: 1. The CDR3 spans 14 residues. Germline-derived CDR1 and CDR2 are DFQATT and SNEGSKA (reference sequence). The CDR3 is CSASTSGRAYEQYF. CDR3 DNA sequence: TGCAGTGCTAGTACTAGCGGGAGGGCCTACGAGCAGTACTTC.

V gene TRBV24-1 combines with J gene TRBJ2-3; a possible D gene is TRBD1 (6 bases). Trimming shortened V by 4 bases and J by 12 bases, and 16 bases separated the two germline ends. Germline-derived CDR1 and CDR2 are KGHDR and SFDVKD. CDR3 length equals 13 residues. CDR3 loop: CATSERRGTSQYF. CDR3 DNA sequence: TGTGCCACCAGTGAGAGAAGGGGGACGAGCCAGTATTTT.

This chain connects TRBV4-1 to TRBJ2-1; 11 bases fit TRBD2. The CDR3 is made up of 14 amino acids. Germline V lookup: CDR1 MGHRA, CDR2 YSYEKL. Losses at the gene ends were 1 base for V and 15 bases for J; bases not matched to a gene: 8. The CDR3 spells CASSQGQGLAEGFF. CDR3 sequence (DNA): TGCGCCAGCAGCCAAGGCCAGGGACTAGCGGAGGGGTTCTTC.

The DNA of the CDR3 is TGTGCCAGCAGCGTAGGTTTTATAGACAGGGCCAAAAACATTCAGTACTTC. Protein: CASSVGFIDRAKNIQYF. V usage is TRBV9 and J usage is TRBJ2-4; D perhaps matches TRBD1 (6 bases). CDR1 and CDR2 (germline): SGDLS, YYNGEE. V was shortened by 0 bases and J by 1 base, with 14 bases between the two germline ends. The CDR3 totals 17 residues.

The chain combines TRBV2 with TRBJ2-3; 8 bases are a match to TRBD1. Looked up from germline, CDR1 is SNHLY and CDR2 is FYNNEI. The CDR3 is 14 amino acids. The V and J ends lost 10 bases and 4 bases, in that order; junction bases with no gene match: 10. The DNA of the CDR3 is TGTGCCACCCCCGAGACAGGGGAGGCAGATACGCAGTATTTT. As protein: CATPETGEADTQYF.

Remarks on this clone: The sample carries other DNA sequences with the same CDR3. The chain employs TRBV28 and TRBJ2-7; D not resolved. The CDR3 sequence is 12 residues long. Deletions cut 1 base from V and 4 bases from J, with 5 bases between. Germline CDR1 MDHEN, CDR2 SYDVKM. CDR3 bases: TGTGCCAGCAGTTTATCAGGATACGAGCAGTACTTC. Its translation is CASSLSGYEQYF.

The chain uses TRBV4-1 and TRBJ2-3; 9 bases line up with TRBD1. The germline V gene has CDR1 MGHRA and CDR2 YSYEKL. This CDR3 is built from 17 residues. Trimming removed 4 bases from V and 2 bases from J; junction bases left unmatched: 10. The CDR3 loop is CASSRTPGQGTTDTQYF. The CDR3 region has the DNA TGCGCCAGCAGCCGAACACCGGGACAGGGTACCACAGATACGCAGTATTTT.

This chain joins TRBV5-1 and TRBJ2-2; 8 nucleotides align to TRBD1. Germline lookup yields CDR1 SGHRS and CDR2 YFSETQ. J was trimmed by 1 base and V by 6 bases; bases with no gene match: 8. CDR3 length equals 16 residues. The CDR3 coding sequence is TGCGCCAGCAAAACCACCGGGACAGGGAACACCGGGGAGCTGTTTTTT. It yields the protein CASKTTGTGNTGELFF.

The V gene is TRBV2, the J gene TRBJ2-7; D may be TRBD1 (6 bases). CDR1 is SNHLY, CDR2 FYNNEI, per germline. This CDR3 has 14 residues. V was shortened by 7 bases and J by 1 base, with 14 bases between the two germline ends. DNA of the CDR3: TGTGCCAGCAAGCCCGACAGGCAGTCCTACGAGCAGTACTTC. Its translation is CASKPDRQSYEQYF.

This chain connects TRBV21-1 to TRBJ2-2; the table's D call TRBD2 went unverified against the DNA. TRBV21-1 is marked as a pseudogene. The CDR3 is 17 amino acids. The CDR3 sequence: CASSKEQAGGPAGELFF. As DNA, the CDR3 is TGTGCCAGCAGCAAAGAGCAAGCGGGAGGGCCAGCCGGGGAGCTGTTTTTT.

The chain joins TRBV28 to TRBJ1-1; D is uncertain. The V end lost 7 bases, the J end lost 4 bases, and 19 bases lay between the germline ends. The CDR3 covers 15 residues. The germline CDR1 and CDR2 sequences are MDHEN and SYDVKM. The DNA of the CDR3 is TGTGCCAGCACTCCCGCGGCTCTTGGGTCCACTGAAGCTTTCTTT. Its protein product is CASTPAALGSTEAFF.

The chain links TRBV4-2 to TRBJ1-1; no reliable D call. The CDR3 spans 14 residues. Germline V gives CDR1 LGHNA, CDR2 YNFKEQ. V gave up 0 bases and J gave up 5 bases, with 10 bases separating them. CDR3 coding DNA: TGTGCCAGCAGCCAAGAAGAGGGATCGACTGAAGCTTTCTTT. It translates to CASSQEEGSTEAFF.

V usage is TRBV27 and J usage is TRBJ2-7, with D possibly being TRBD1 (6 bases). The CDR3 is 15 amino acids. V was trimmed by 0 bases and J by 2 bases, leaving 11 bases between them. CDR1 and CDR2 from the germline V gene are MNHEY and SMNVEV (reference sequence). DNA of the CDR3: TGTGCCAGCAGTTTATCGAGGGGGATGGCCTACGAGCAGTACTTC. This sequence encodes CASSLSRGMAYEQYF.

The rearrangement uses TRBV23-1 and TRBJ2-7, with D possibly matching TRBD1 (6 bases). TRBV23-1 qualifies as an ORF whose function is uncertain. Trimming removed 2 bases from V and 0 bases from J, with 17 bases in between. The CDR3 is made up of 17 amino acids. The CDR3 DNA follows: TGCGCCAGCAGTCAAATCGCCAGGGGACCCAGCTCCTACGAGCAGTACTTC. Its translation is CASSQIARGPSSYEQYF.